Each of the 2 T cell receptor beta chains below was sequenced from the same sample in a study of T-cell reconstitution after alpha-beta-depleted transplantation in children. This sample's TCRbeta library carried unique molecular identifier barcodes. TCRdb passed the PCR reads through MiXCR, listing each CDR3 protein once. Of 600,000 to 700,000 distinct CDR3 sequences listed, approximately 16% were seen once; the top ten hold about 1.1%. The sample here was PBMCs from the stem cell graft donor, taken from the stem cell graft. The receptors derive from a human donor who donated a stem cell graft to a child with acute myeloid leukemia.

Of note for this clonotype: The junction differs from germline at one of its ends, possibly a read error. V usage is TRBV15 and J usage is TRBJ2-1; D may be TRBD1 or TRBD2 (5 bases each). The CDR3 length is 14 residues. Germline CDR1 reads LNHNV; CDR2 reads YYDKDF (reference sequence). The CDR3 DNA is TGTGCCACCAGCAGAGACAGGGACGGCAATCAGCAGTTCTTC. It yields the protein CATSRDRDGNQQFF.

The chain employs TRBV4-1 and TRBJ1-1; perhaps TRBD1 as D (6 bases). V was cut by 4 bases and J by 8 bases, with 23 bases left in between. In germline, CDR1 is MGHRA, CDR2 YSYEKL. This CDR3 has 16 amino acids. The CDR3 DNA reads TGCGCCAGCAGCCTTAACAGAGGGGGAGGGAAGGGAGAAGCTTTCTTT. It codes for CASSLNRGGGKGEAFF.